A single sample is the source of the 30 T cell receptor beta chains below, sequenced in a study of T cell repertoires in cytomegalovirus infection. Each CDR3 protein is one row after TCRdb ran MiXCR on the reads. This sample yields 150,000 or so distinct CDR3 sequences, of which roughly 22% are seen a single time; under 30% belongs to the top ten. Their recognized antigens are unknown. Sequences were derived from CD8+ T cells from cultured PBMCs, sampled from culture after CMV antigen stimulation. The receptors shown here come from a human donor in good health (CMV status not recorded). Some clones in this sample may be carry-over from other donors' samples.

A single count supports this clonotype. The V gene is TRBV6-2 or TRBV6-3, the J gene TRBJ1-5; possibly TRBD1 for D (5 bases). The CDR3 is 20 amino acids. Trimming removed 4 bases from V and 3 bases from J, with 28 bases in between. The germline V gene encodes CDR1 MNHEY and CDR2 SVGEGT. DNA for the CDR3: TGTGCCAGCAGTTTGACTCGGGCTCCGGGGGGTCCTACCCTCAATCAGCCCCAGCATTTT. It is translated as CASSLTRAPGGPTLNQPQHF.

This clonotype has only a few counts. The V gene is TRBV19, the J gene TRBJ1-6, with 8 bases identical to TRBD1. This CDR3 spans 15 amino acids. Trimming removed 3 bases from V and 6 bases from J; junction bases left unmatched: 4. Germline CDR1 LNHDA, CDR2 SQIVND (reference sequence). The chain's CDR3 is CASSIFGQGNSPLHF. DNA for the CDR3: TGTGCCAGTAGTATTTTCGGACAGGGTAATTCACCCCTCCACTTT.

This clonotype came up a few times. The chain joins TRBV27 to TRBJ2-1; D is unclear. Trimming removed 3 bases from V and 8 bases from J, with 11 bases in between. Germline values: CDR1 MNHEY, CDR2 SMNVEV (reference sequence). This CDR3 spans 13 amino acids. The CDR3 reads CASSFHSADEQFF. CDR3 bases: TGTGCCAGCAGTTTCCACAGCGCGGATGAGCAGTTCTTC.

As regards this clonotype: No conserved phenylalanine or tryptophan ends this CDR3, so it is likely a read error. This rearrangement joins TRBV28 to TRBJ2-7, with 7 bases aligning to TRBD1. This CDR3 is 17 amino acids long. CDR1 MDHEN and CDR2 SYDVKM come from the germline V gene. Germline trimming cut 5 bases from V and 0 bases from J; bases unmatched to any gene: 13. The CDR3 nucleotides are TGTGCCAGCAGTCCCCTTCTATCGACAGGGTCCTCCTACGAGCAGTACTTG. It codes for CASSPLLSTGSSYEQYL.

This chain joins TRBV6-1 and TRBJ1-4; D remains ambiguous. CDR1 is MNHNS, CDR2 SASEGT, per germline. V lost 8 bases to trimming and J lost 0 bases, with 10 bases between them. The CDR3 extends over 14 amino acids. CDR3 DNA sequence: TGTGCCAGCCGCCTTTATGCAACTAATGAAAAACTGTTTTTT. Its translation is CASRLYATNEKLFF.

This rearrangement joins TRBV7-9 to TRBJ1-1; D is uncertain. Trimming removed 5 bases at V and 4 bases at J, with 8 bases between. This CDR3 has 12 amino acids. CDR1 is SEHNR and CDR2 is FQNEAQ in the germline V gene (reference sequence). CDR3 sequence: CASSAPGTEAFF. DNA of the CDR3: TGTGCCAGCAGCGCCCCGGGCACTGAAGCTTTCTTT.

A word on this clonotype: This is likely a read error, given that the CDR3 carries no conserved phenylalanine or tryptophan at its end. The DNA is omitted, as the CDR3 cannot be located on it reliably, and the CDR3 follows TCRdb's listing. The chain links TRBV4-1 to TRBJ2-7; the table's D gene call, TRBD2, was not cross checked with the DNA. The CDR3 comprises 9 residues, both ends counted. The germline gives CDR1 MGHRA, CDR2 YSYEKL. CDR3 region: CASSPEPAG.

The chain recombines TRBV7-4 with TRBJ1-2, with 7 bases aligning to TRBD1. In germline, CDR1 is SGHVT, CDR2 SQSDAQ. The CDR3 covers 16 residues. V dropped 5 bases and J dropped 6; count of bases not matched to a gene: 15. The CDR3 nucleotides are TGTGCCAGCAGCCTGCCGGGAGAGGGGGCCTTTGATGGCTACACCTTC. This gives the protein CASSLPGEGAFDGYTF.

The chain combines TRBV6-2 or TRBV6-3 with TRBJ2-7; D possibly corresponds to TRBD2 (7 bases). The length of the CDR3 is 17 residues. From germline, CDR1 is MNHEY and CDR2 SVGEGT. Trimming cost V 2 bases and J 4 bases, with 21 bases left between them. The CDR3 loop is CASSYLLPGAGRYEQYF. CDR3 sequence (DNA): TGTGCCAGCAGTTACCTCTTACCGGGGGCCGGGAGGTACGAGCAGTACTTC.

There are a few counts of this clonotype. The gene calls are TRBV7-9 and TRBJ1-1, with D possibly being TRBD1 (6 bases). The V end was cut by 5 bases, the J end by 5 bases, with 15 bases between. The germline CDR1 and CDR2 sequences are SEHNR and FQNEAQ (reference sequence). The CDR3 contains 14 residues. The CDR3 here is CASSDRDIMTEAFF. For the CDR3, the DNA is TGTGCCAGCAGCGACCGGGACATAATGACTGAAGCTTTCTTT.

The V call is TRBV7-3, the J call TRBJ2-5, with a weak D call TRBD2 (5 bases). Germline-derived CDR1 and CDR2 are SGHTA and FQGTGA. The V end lost 7 bases, the J end lost 5 bases, and 14 bases lay between the germline ends. The CDR3 runs 13 residues. The CDR3 nucleotides are TGTGCCAGCATATTCGGGGTTTCGGAGACCCAGTACTTC. It translates to CASIFGVSETQYF.

The chain has TRBV18 and TRBJ1-5; 11 nucleotides agree with TRBD1. CDR1 and CDR2 (germline): KGHSH, LQKENI. The CDR3 totals 15 residues. The V gene end was trimmed by 5 bases and the J gene end by 7 bases; junction bases not matched to a gene: 7. CDR3 residues: CASSTGQGAGQPQHF. CDR3 nucleotide sequence: TGTGCCAGCTCAACTGGACAGGGGGCCGGGCAGCCCCAGCATTTT.

This clonotype was detected a few times. V is TRBV7-8 and J is TRBJ2-1, with TRBD2 matching over 13 bases. Trimming at V came to 5 bases and at J to 0 bases, leaving 16 bases not matched to a gene. The CDR3 is 21 residues long. Germline CDR1 and CDR2: SGHVS and FQNEAQ. DNA of the CDR3: TGTGCCAGCAGCGATCCGCCCGTGGGACTAGCGGGGAAAAGCTCCTACAATGAGCAGTTCTTC. Encoded protein: CASSDPPVGLAGKSSYNEQFF.

There are a few counts of this clonotype. The CDR3 region has the DNA TGTGCCAGCAGGCGCAGGGAGAACACTGAAGCTTTCTTT. Its translation: CASRRRENTEAFF. The chain couples TRBV6-6 to TRBJ1-1; tentative D call: TRBD1 (5 bases). Germline V gene lookup returns CDR1 MNHNY and CDR2 SVGAGI (reference sequence). Trimming shortened V by 6 bases and J by 1 base, and 9 bases separated the two germline ends. CDR3 length: 13 amino acids.

As to this clonotype: One end of the junction does not line up with germline, which may come from a read error. The CDR3 protein is CASSQEGGAGKQPQHF. The CDR3 coding sequence is TGCGCTAGCAGCCAAGAAGGGGGGGCCGGCAAACAGCCCCAGCATTTT. V gene TRBV4-1 combines with J gene TRBJ1-5; D perhaps matches TRBD1 (6 bases). Per germline, CDR1 MGHRA and CDR2 YSYEKL. The CDR3 covers 16 residues.

The chain combines TRBV7-2 with TRBJ2-1; possibly TRBD2 for D (5 bases). Trimming took off 1 base at V and 8 bases at J, with 12 bases between the two ends. Germline loops: CDR1 SGHTA, CDR2 FQGNSA. The CDR3 is made up of 14 amino acids. This CDR3 reads CASSLELALDEQFF. CDR3 bases: TGTGCCAGCAGCTTAGAGCTAGCTCTCGATGAGCAGTTCTTC.

This clonotype was recorded a few times. This chain uses TRBV5-5 with TRBJ2-7; D possibly corresponds to TRBD1 (6 bases). The CDR3 covers 15 residues. V lost 1 base to trimming and J lost 6 bases, with 17 bases between them. Germline values: CDR1 SGHKS, CDR2 YYEKEE (reference sequence). The CDR3 loop is CASSLYGRGIGEQYF. CDR3 in DNA: TGTGCCAGCAGCTTGTACGGCAGGGGAATAGGCGAGCAGTACTTC. The full variable domain, its missing parts supplied by reference TRBV5-5 and TRBJ2-7, is DAGVTQSPTHLIKTRGQQVTLRCSPISGHKSVSWYQQVLGQGPQFIFQYYEKEERGRGNFPDRFSARQFPNYSSELNVNALLLGDSALYLCASSLYGRGIGEQYFGPGTRLTVT.

This rearrangement joins TRBV7-8 to TRBJ2-5; a weak D match, TRBD2 (5 bases). Deletions cut 3 bases from V and 4 bases from J, with 12 bases between. Germline V gene lookup returns CDR1 SGHVS and CDR2 FQNEAQ. CDR3 size: 14 residues. CDR3 DNA sequence: TGTGCCAGCAGCTTCGAGAGTAGCGTAGAGACCCAGTACTTC. Its translation: CASSFESSVETQYF.

In this sample, this clonotype turned up a few times. The rearrangement links TRBV6-2 or TRBV6-3 to TRBJ1-2; tentative D call: TRBD1 (5 bases). Trimming removed 6 bases from V and 4 bases from J, with 15 bases in between. Germline lookup yields CDR1 MNHEY and CDR2 SVGEGT. The CDR3 has 14 amino acids. CDR3 nucleotide sequence: TGTGCCAGCAGCTCCCGGGACGGATTCTATGGCTACACCTTC. Amino acid sequence: CASSSRDGFYGYTF.

In this sample, this clonotype turned up a few times. V usage is TRBV6-4 and J usage is TRBJ2-1; the match to TRBD2 covers 11 bases. The CDR3 length is 15 residues. V lost 7 bases, J lost 3 bases, and 5 bases stayed unmatched. Germline values: CDR1 MRHNA, CDR2 SNTAGT. In DNA, the CDR3 is TGTGCCAGCAATTTACTAGCGGGGGACTACAATGAGCAGTTCTTC. Protein sequence: CASNLLAGDYNEQFF.

The chain uses TRBV6-5 and TRBJ1-1; D is perhaps TRBD1 (5 bases). V was pared by 6 bases and J by 4 bases, with 15 bases between. This CDR3 has 14 residues. Germline V gene lookup returns CDR1 MNHEY and CDR2 SVGAGI. CDR3 bases: TGTGCCAGCAGGCGCGACTCAGGGTTCACTGAAGCTTTCTTT. It is translated as CASRRDSGFTEAFF.

This clonotype was picked up a small number of times. The V call is TRBV12-3 or TRBV12-4, the J call TRBJ2-5; D gene ambiguous. The CDR3 has 11 residues. The V gene lost 6 bases and the J gene lost 3 bases, with 5 bases spanning the gap. The CDR3 region is CASSQEETQYF. CDR3 sequence (DNA): TGTGCCAGCAGCCAAGAAGAGACCCAGTACTTC.

The chain recombines TRBV6-5 with TRBJ2-5; 11 bases map to TRBD2. Unmatched junction bases numbered 5, after V lost 5 bases and J lost 0 bases. The CDR3 runs to 16 residues. The germline V gene encodes CDR1 MNHEY and CDR2 SVGAGI. CDR3 amino acids: CASSPGLAEYQETQYF. CDR3 nucleotides: TGTGCCAGCAGTCCGGGACTAGCGGAGTACCAAGAGACCCAGTACTTC.

This clonotype was observed at least ten times. This chain links TRBV5-6 with TRBJ1-1, with 10 bases lining up with TRBD1. Germline loops: CDR1 SGHDT, CDR2 YYEEEE. The CDR3 length is 16 residues. The trim removed 4 bases at V and 5 bases at J, leaving 11 bases unmatched. CDR3 in DNA: TGTGCCAGCAGCCGACCGGGACAGGGGACGATGACTGAAGCTTTCTTT. This translates into CASSRPGQGTMTEAFF.

The chain is built from TRBV20-1 and TRBJ1-1; TRBD1 agrees at 9 bases. The CDR3 contains 17 residues. J was trimmed by 3 bases and V by 4 bases; bases with no gene match: 15. Germline V lookup: CDR1 DFQATT, CDR2 SNEGSKA (reference sequence). The DNA for the CDR3 is TGCAGTGCTACCCTCGGGACAGGGAGTTTTTCAGACACTGAAGCTTTCTTT. Its translation: CSATLGTGSFSDTEAFF.

The CDR3 region is CASSPPNANTGELFF. The CDR3 coding sequence is TGTGCCAGCAGCCCGCCAAACGCGAACACCGGGGAGCTGTTTTTT. The chain carries TRBV7-9 and TRBJ2-2; D is ambiguous. CDR1 and CDR2 (germline): SEHNR, FQNEAQ (reference sequence). CDR3 size: 15 residues. The V end was cut by 5 bases, the J end by 0 bases, with 10 bases between.

This clonotype was observed a few times. This rearrangement joins TRBV6-4 to TRBJ1-5, with D hard to call. This CDR3 has 14 residues. The germline CDR1 and CDR2 sequences are MRHNA and SNTAGT. Trimming removed 2 bases from V and 4 bases from J, with 9 bases in between. The CDR3 sequence: CASSDRIWNQPQHF. The DNA of the CDR3 is TGTGCCAGCAGTGACAGAATTTGGAATCAGCCCCAGCATTTT.

J is TRBJ1-5 and V is TRBV19; 7 nucleotides align to TRBD1. With V trimmed by 1 base and J by 4 bases, 7 bases remained unmatched. The germline CDR1 and CDR2 sequences are LNHDA and SQIVND (reference sequence). CDR3 length: 16 residues. The CDR3 is CASSIGAGGENQPQHF. CDR3 coding DNA: TGTGCCAGTAGTATAGGAGCAGGGGGGGAAAATCAGCCCCAGCATTTT.

The J gene is TRBJ1-5, the V gene TRBV5-6, with D possibly being TRBD1 (6 bases). Germline CDR1 and CDR2: SGHDT and YYEEEE. This CDR3 comprises 14 residues. V was shortened by 5 bases and J by 1 base, with 10 bases between the two germline ends. The CDR3 nucleotides are TGTGCCAGCAGAAATCAGGGGAGCAATCAGCCCCAGCATTTT. This sequence encodes CASRNQGSNQPQHF.

The chain recombines TRBV7-6 with TRBJ2-2; 8 positions match TRBD2. V dropped 1 base and J dropped 5; count of bases not matched to a gene: 3. The CDR3 consists of 15 residues. Per the germline V gene, CDR1 is SGHVS and CDR2 is FNYEAQ. The CDR3 DNA reads TGTGCCAGCAGCTTAGAGATAGCGGGGACCGGGGAGCTGTTTTTT. Translating gives CASSLEIAGTGELFF.